The entry below gives a single T cell receptor (beta chain) sequence along with its context. Its matching antigen is unknown. Genomic DNA from each subset was divided evenly over several immunoSEQ plates. Repertoires were generated with immunoSEQ multiplex PCR, while TCRdb's copy carries only in-frame clones and drops some. The sample contains 2 million to 2.5 million clones, just under 95% of which appear only once. The CDR3 runs 15 residues. Trimming left V 5 bases short and J 3 bases short, with 16 bases between. Germline assignment: CDR1 MNHEY and CDR2 SMNVEV (reference sequence). The sample originates from a study of shared clonotypes between healthy human individuals. Study-level results: A handful of donors shared around 5.1% of their naive CD4 clonotypes.

The donors were adults (healthy and HIV-negative) with no recent acute infections or vaccinations. The TCR sequence derives from a man aged 18 to 29 in good health. Some clones in this sample may be carry-over from other donors' samples. The rearrangement uses TRBV27 and TRBJ1-2; weak D call: TRBD1 (5 bases). The material sequenced was naive CD4+ T cells from PBMCs. The subset was: CD45RA+ positively selected. In nucleotides, the CDR3 is TGTGCCAGCAGTCGACTATTCGGGGGACACTATGGCTACACCTTC. As protein: CASSRLFGGHYGYTF.